This is a list of T cell receptor beta chains from one sample in a study of T cells in Graves' hyperthyroidism and ophthalmopathy. MiXCR, applied by TCRdb to the multiplex PCR reads, yields one record per CDR3 protein. The sample lists under 650,000 distinct CDR3 sequences, roughly 15% occurring once. The sequencing input was blood. The receptors come from a woman aged 25-40 years with Graves' hyperthyroidism. CDR3s include the opening cysteine and the closing phenylalanine or tryptophan. D genes are given only for firm matches. Size tells how often a clone was seen (once, few, many) or the class of an expanded clone, and some rows leave it out.

>many|NA|TRBV7-6|TRBJ2-3
CASSATTDTQYF
TGTGCCAGCAGCGCGACCACAGATACGCAGTATTTT
>many|TRBD2|TRBV28|TRBJ2-5
CASSFTSGRALETQYF
TGTGCCAGCAGCTTTACTAGCGGGAGGGCCCTGGAGACCCAGTACTTC
>many|TRBD2|TRBV29-1|TRBJ2-3
CSVAQRGPRTDTQYF
TGCAGCGTTGCCCAGCGGGGCCCCCGCACAGATACGCAGTATTTT
>many|TRBD2|TRBV12-5|TRBJ2-1
CASGSTALGASGYLYNEQFF
TGTGCTAGTGGTTCGACAGCGCTTGGGGCTAGCGGATATCTTTACAATGAGCAGTTCTTC
>many|TRBD2|TRBV7-3|TRBJ2-3
CASSSGTSGGDTQYF
TGTGCCAGCAGCTCCGGGACTAGCGGAGGGGATACGCAGTATTTT
>NA|TRBD1|TRBV19|TRBJ1-1
CASKPGGMDTEAFF
TGTGCCAGTAAGCCAGGGGGCATGGACACTGAAGCTTTCTTT
>NA|TRBD2|TRBV2|TRBJ2-5
CASSINGGARETQYF
TGTGCCAGCAGTATCAACGGGGGGGCGCGTGAGACCCAGTACTTC
>NA|NA|TRBV6-1|TRBJ1-6
CASSKDGARGNSPLHF
TGTGCCAGCAGTAAGGACGGGGCCCGGGGAAATTCACCCCTCCACTTT
>many|TRBD2|TRBV28|TRBJ2-7
CASIEGRAPYEQYF
TGTGCCAGCATCGAGGGGAGGGCCCCCTACGAGCAGTACTTC
>NA|TRBD2|TRBV29-1|TRBJ2-7
CSAVTSDSHEQYF
TGCAGCGCTGTAACTAGCGATTCCCACGAGCAGTACTTC
>many|NA|TRBV29-1|TRBJ2-7
CSVGREGYEQYF
TGCAGCGTCGGCAGGGAAGGCTACGAGCAGTACTTC
>NA|NA|TRBV7-9|TRBJ2-4
CASSLAELGRAKNIQYF
TGTGCCAGCAGCTTAGCCGAACTAGGTCGTGCCAAAAACATTCAGTACTTC
>NA|TRBD2|TRBV11-2|TRBJ2-5
CASSLGLAGTNF
TGTGCCAGCAGCCTCGGACTAGCGGGAACGAACTTC
>many|TRBD1|TRBV12-3/TRBV12-4|TRBJ1-5
CASTRQGLGQPQHF
TGTGCCAGCACTCGACAGGGGTTGGGTCAGCCCCAGCATTTT